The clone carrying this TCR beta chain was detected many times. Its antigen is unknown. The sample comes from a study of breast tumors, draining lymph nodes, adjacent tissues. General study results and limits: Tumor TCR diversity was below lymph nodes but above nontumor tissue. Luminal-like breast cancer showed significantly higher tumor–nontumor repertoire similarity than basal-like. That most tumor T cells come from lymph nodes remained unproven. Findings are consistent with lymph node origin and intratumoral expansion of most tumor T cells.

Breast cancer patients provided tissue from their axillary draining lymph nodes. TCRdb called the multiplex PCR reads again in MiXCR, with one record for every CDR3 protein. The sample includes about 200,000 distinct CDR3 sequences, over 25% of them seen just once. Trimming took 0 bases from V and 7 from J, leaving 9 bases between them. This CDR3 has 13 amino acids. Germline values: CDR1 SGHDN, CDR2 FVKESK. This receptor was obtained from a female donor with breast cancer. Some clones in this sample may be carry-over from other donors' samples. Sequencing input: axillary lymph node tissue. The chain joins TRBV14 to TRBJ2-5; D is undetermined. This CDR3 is CASSQDHGLTQYF. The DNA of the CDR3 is TGTGCCAGCAGCCAAGATCATGGCTTGACCCAGTACTTC.